This T cell receptor (beta chain) was sequenced for a study of blood T cell repertoires in COVID-19. Study-level background: Donors in the United States, Italy and Spain gave samples during acute or convalescent COVID-19. PBMCs, B-cell-depleted T cells, or T cells were the source of the cDNA or gDNA that made up the material.

Germline-derived CDR1 and CDR2 are SGHRS and YFSETQ. The CDR3 runs 15 residues. With 4 bases clipped from V and 3 bases from J, the junction kept 7 bases outside the gene matches. Original analysis: Estimation of nucleated cell counts relied on the amplification of reference gene primers. Some clones are missing from TCRdb's copy, which holds only in-frame ones; the method was immunoSEQ multiplex PCR. V and J calls and clone size follow that table, whereas D and trimming were derived from the DNA. The table lists 650,000 to 800,000 clones, about 90% of them singletons. Sample: peripheral blood. V usage is TRBV5-1 and J usage is TRBJ1-1; 9 bases align to TRBD1. This sequence originates from a woman younger than 30 with acute or convalescent COVID-19. CDR3 protein: CASSTRTGEDTEAFF. The CDR3 coding sequence is TGCGCCAGCAGCACCCGGACAGGGGAGGACACTGAAGCTTTCTTT.